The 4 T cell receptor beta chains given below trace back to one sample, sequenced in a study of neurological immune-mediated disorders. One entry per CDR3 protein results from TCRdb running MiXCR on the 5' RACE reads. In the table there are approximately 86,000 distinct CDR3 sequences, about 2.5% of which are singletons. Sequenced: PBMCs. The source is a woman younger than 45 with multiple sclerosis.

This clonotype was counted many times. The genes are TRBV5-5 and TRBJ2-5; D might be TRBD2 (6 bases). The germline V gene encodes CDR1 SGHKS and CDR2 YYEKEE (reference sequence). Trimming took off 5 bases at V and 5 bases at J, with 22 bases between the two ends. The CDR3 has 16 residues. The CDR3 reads CASRGNSAGILETQYF. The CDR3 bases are TGTGCCAGCAGGGGGAATTCTGCGGGGATACTCGAGACCCAGTACTTC.

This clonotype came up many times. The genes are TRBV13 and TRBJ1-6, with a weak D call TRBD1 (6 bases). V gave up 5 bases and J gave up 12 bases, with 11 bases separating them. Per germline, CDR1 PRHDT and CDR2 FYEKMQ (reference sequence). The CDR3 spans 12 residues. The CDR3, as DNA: TGTGCCAGCAGCAAACAGGGTGAACCCCTCCACTTT. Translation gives CASSKQGEPLHF.

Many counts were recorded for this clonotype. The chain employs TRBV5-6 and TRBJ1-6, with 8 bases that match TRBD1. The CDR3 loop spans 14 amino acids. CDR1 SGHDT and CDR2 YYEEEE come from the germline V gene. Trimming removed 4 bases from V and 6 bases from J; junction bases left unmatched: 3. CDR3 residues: CASSLGQGNSPLHF. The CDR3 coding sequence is TGTGCCAGCAGCCTCGGACAGGGTAATTCACCCCTCCACTTT.

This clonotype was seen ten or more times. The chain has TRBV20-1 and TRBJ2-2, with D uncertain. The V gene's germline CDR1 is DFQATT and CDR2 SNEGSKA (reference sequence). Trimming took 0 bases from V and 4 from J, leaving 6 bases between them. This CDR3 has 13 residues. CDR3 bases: TGCAGTGCTAGAGACGGTTCCACCGGGGAGCTGTTTTTT. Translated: CSARDGSTGELFF.